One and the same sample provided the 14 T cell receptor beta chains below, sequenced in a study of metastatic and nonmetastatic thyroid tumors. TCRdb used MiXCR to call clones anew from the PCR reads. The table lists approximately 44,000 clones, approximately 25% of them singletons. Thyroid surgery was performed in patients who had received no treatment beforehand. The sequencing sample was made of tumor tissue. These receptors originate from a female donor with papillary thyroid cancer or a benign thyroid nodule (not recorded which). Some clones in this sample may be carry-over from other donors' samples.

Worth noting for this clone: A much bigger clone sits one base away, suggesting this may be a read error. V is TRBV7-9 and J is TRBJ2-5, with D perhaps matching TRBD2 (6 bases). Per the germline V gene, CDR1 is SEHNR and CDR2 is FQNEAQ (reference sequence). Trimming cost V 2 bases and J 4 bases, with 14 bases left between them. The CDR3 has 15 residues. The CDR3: CASSLLSGVLETQYF. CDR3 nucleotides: TGTGCCAGCAGCTTACTATCGGGAGTTTTAGAGACCCAGTACTTC. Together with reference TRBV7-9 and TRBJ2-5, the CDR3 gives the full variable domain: DTGVSQNPRHKITKRGQNVTFRCDPISEHNRLYWYRQTLGQGPEFLTYFQNEAQLEKSRLLSDRFSAERPKGSFSTLEIQRTEQGDSAMYLCASSLLSGVLETQYFGPGTRLLVL.

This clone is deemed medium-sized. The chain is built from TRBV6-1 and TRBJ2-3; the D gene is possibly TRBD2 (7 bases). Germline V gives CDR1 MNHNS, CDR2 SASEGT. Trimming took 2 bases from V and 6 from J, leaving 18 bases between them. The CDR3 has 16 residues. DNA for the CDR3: TGTGCCAGCAGTGAAATCGGGGGCGGGAGAACCGATACGCAGTATTTT. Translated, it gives CASSEIGGGRTDTQYF.

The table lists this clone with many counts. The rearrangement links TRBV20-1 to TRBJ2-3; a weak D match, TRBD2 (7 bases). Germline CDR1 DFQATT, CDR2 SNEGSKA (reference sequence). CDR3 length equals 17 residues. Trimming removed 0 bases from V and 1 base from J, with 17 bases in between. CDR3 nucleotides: TGCAGTGCTAGAGATCAGGGGCCAGCGGGGCGCACAGATACGCAGTATTTT. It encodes CSARDQGPAGRTDTQYF.

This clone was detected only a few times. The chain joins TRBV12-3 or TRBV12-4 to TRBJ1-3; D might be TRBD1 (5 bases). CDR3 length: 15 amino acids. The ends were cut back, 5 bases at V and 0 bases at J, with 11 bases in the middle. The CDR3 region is CASSRDLSSGNTIYF. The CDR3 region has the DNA TGTGCCAGCAGTCGGGACCTAAGCTCTGGAAACACCATATATTTT.

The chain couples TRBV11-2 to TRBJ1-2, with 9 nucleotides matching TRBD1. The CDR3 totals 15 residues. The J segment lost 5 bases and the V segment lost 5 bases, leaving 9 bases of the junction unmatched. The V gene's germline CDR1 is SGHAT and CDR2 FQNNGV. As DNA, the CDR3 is TGTGCCAGCAGCCCTACGGGGACAGGGAGGTATGGCTACACCTTC. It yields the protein CASSPTGTGRYGYTF.

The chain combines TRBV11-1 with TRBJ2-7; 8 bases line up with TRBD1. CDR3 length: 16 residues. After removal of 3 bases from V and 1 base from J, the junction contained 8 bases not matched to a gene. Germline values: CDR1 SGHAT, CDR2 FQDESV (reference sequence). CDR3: CASSFNQGAKSYEQYF. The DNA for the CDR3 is TGTGCCAGCAGCTTTAACCAGGGGGCTAAATCCTACGAGCAGTACTTC.

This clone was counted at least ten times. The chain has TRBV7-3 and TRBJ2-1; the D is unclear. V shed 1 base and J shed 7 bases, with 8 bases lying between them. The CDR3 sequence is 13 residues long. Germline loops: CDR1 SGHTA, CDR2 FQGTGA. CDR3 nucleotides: TGTGCCAGCAGCTTAATGGGTAGAAATGAGCAGTTCTTC. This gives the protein CASSLMGRNEQFF.

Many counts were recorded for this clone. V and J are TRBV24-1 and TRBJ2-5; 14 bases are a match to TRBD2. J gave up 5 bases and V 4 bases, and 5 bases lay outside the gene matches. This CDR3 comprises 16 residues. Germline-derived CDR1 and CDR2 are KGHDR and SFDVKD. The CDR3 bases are TGTGCCACCAGTGAGACGACTAGCGGGAGGGCCGAGACCCAGTACTTC. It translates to CATSETTSGRAETQYF.

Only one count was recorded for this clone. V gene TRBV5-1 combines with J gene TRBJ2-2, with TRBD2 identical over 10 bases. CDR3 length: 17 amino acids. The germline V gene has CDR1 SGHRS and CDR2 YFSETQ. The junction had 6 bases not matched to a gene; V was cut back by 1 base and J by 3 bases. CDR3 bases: TGCGCCAGCAGCTTGATTCTAGCGGGAGTTCACACCGGGGAGCTGTTTTTT. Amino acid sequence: CASSLILAGVHTGELFF.

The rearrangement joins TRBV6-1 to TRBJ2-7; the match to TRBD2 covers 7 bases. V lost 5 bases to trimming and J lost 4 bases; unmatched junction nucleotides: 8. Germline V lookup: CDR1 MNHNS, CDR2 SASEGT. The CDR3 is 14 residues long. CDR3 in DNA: TGTGCCAGCAGTCTAACAGCGGGGTCTTACGAGCAGTACTTC. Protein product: CASSLTAGSYEQYF.

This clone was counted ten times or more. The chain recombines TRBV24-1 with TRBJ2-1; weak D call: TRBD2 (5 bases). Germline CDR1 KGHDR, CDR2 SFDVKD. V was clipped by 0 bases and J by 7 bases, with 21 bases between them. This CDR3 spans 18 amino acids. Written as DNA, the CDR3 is TGTGCCACCAGTGATTTGGGTCCGGGAACCTTCGATGAGAATGAGCAGTTCTTC. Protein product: CATSDLGPGTFDENEQFF.

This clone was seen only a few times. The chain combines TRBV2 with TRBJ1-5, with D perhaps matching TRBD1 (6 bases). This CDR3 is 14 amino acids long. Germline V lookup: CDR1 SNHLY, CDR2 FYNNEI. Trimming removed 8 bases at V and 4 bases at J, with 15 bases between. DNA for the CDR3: TGTGCCAGCGGAGATGGGGACACTAATCAGCCCCAGCATTTT. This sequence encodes CASGDGDTNQPQHF.

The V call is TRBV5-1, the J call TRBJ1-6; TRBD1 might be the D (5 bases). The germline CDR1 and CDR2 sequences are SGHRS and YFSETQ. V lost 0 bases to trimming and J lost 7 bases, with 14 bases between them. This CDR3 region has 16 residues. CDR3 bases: TGCGCCAGCAGCTTGGAGCGGGGGTGTGGGAATTCACCCCTCCACTTT. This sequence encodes CASSLERGCGNSPLHF.

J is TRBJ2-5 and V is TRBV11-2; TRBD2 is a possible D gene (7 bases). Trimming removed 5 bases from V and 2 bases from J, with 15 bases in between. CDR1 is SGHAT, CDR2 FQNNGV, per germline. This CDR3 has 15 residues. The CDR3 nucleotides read TGTGCCAGCAGCCCACAGGGAGGGGCGCAAGAGACCCAGTACTTC. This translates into CASSPQGGAQETQYF.